Below are 2 T cell receptor beta chains sequenced from a single sample in a study of a mutant IDH1 vaccine in newly diagnosed glioma (dated by TCRdb to 2020 to 2022). Library creation used the immunoSEQ multiplex PCR assay. Here the immuneACCESS table is served through TCRdb, limited to in-frame sequences with V and J called. Missing clones are a known gap in these copies; in checked studies unresolved V genes cover under half, and the rest lacks a known reason. For this sample the table gives 110,000 or so clones, of which about nine tenths were detected only once. Roughly 0.61% of the sample lies in the top ten. The time point label on this specimen signifies: week 11, during vaccination. Every vaccine dose consisted of 300 ug of a 20-mer mutant IDH1 peptide in Montanide, administered subcutaneously together with topical imiquimod. Their recognized antigens are unknown. This specimen was PBMCs, taken from a glioma patient whose treatment included an IDH1 peptide vaccine. The receptors derive from a woman in her forties or fifties with glioma.

The J gene is TRBJ1-4, the V gene TRBV9; D remains ambiguous. The CDR3 length is 15 residues. Germline CDR1 SGDLS, CDR2 YYNGEE. V shed 1 base and J shed 2 bases, with 9 bases lying between them. DNA of the CDR3: TGTGCCAGCAGCGTATCGGGGTTGACTAATGAAAAACTGTTTTTT. Translation: CASSVSGLTNEKLFF.

The chain links TRBV29-1 to TRBJ2-1; D is uncertain. V lost 4 bases and J 11 bases, leaving 9 bases between the germline ends. The CDR3 runs to 10 residues. Germline V gene lookup returns CDR1 SQVTM and CDR2 ANQGSEA. This CDR3 is CSVVSTQQFF. The DNA for the CDR3 is TGCAGCGTTGTCTCGACTCAGCAGTTCTTC.